This TCR beta chain came from a study of OX40 agonist ivuxolimab in advanced cancers. Concerning this clone itself: Its target is unknown.

Profiled with immunoSEQ multiplex PCR; TCRdb holds only in-frame clones, not every one. This sample has about 59,000 clones; 83% occur once, and the top ten carry 0.7%. The CDR3 runs to 13 residues. The V gene end was trimmed by 5 bases and the J gene end by 5 bases; junction bases not matched to a gene: 5. From germline, CDR1 is MNHNY and CDR2 SVGAGI (reference sequence). Overall study results and limits: CD4+ and CD8+ blood T cells expanded clonally by week 6 at 0.1 to 3.0 mg/kg. Researchers report that CD8+ T cells had, on average, more expanded clones than CD4+.

The receptor was derived from an adult with an advanced solid tumor such as melanoma, head and neck, liver or kidney cancer. This sample comprised CD4+ or CD8+ T cells sorted from blood, obtained in a trial of the OX40 agonist ivuxolimab. The rearrangement links TRBV6-6 to TRBJ2-5; 7 positions agree with TRBD1. CDR3 in DNA: TGTGCCAGCAGTAAGGGGGCTTGGGAGACCCAGTACTTC. Encoded protein: CASSKGAWETQYF.